Following are 30 T cell receptor beta chains from one sample sequenced in a study of blood T cells in healthy people across ages. A second PCR of roughly 7 to 11 cycles used a sample-barcoded 5' primer and a J-beta primer mix. TCRdb passed the 5' RACE reads through MiXCR, listing each CDR3 protein once. The sample has roughly 1,300,000 distinct CDR3 sequences; around 59% are singletons. Sequencing input: blood. These receptors came from a man between 18 and 35 years old in good health.

This clonotype was counted once. The V and J genes are TRBV4-1 and TRBJ2-2; 12 bases agree with TRBD2. J was trimmed by 7 bases and V by 4 bases; bases with no gene match: 4. Germline-derived CDR1 and CDR2 are MGHRA and YSYEKL. This CDR3 region has 15 residues. The CDR3 DNA sequence: TGCGCCAGCAGCCTGACTAGCGGGAGTTTCGGGGAGCTGTTTTTT. Residues: CASSLTSGSFGELFF.

V and J are TRBV12-3 or TRBV12-4 and TRBJ2-7; 8 bases are shared with TRBD1. The J call may be incorrect, as the DNA end agrees better with TRBJ2-5. CDR3 size: 13 residues. The DNA for the CDR3 is TGTGCCAGCACCACAGGGGGTGAAGAGACCCAGTACTTC. Translation gives CASTTGGEETQYF.

The gene calls are TRBV12-3 or TRBV12-4 and TRBJ2-4; 7 nucleotides agree with TRBD1. The CDR3 has 15 residues. With V trimmed by 5 bases and J by 3 bases, 7 bases remained unmatched. CDR3 sequence reads: CASSLQGTLKNIQYF. CDR3 sequence (DNA): TGTGCCAGCAGTCTACAGGGGACCCTCAAAAACATTCAGTACTTC.

The rearrangement joins TRBV5-6 to TRBJ2-3; D remains ambiguous. V shed 7 bases and J shed 2 bases, with 11 bases lying between them. This CDR3 has 13 residues. Germline lookup yields CDR1 SGHDT and CDR2 YYEEEE. Written as DNA, the CDR3 is TGTGCCAGCGGTCATGGGTTCACAGATACGCAGTATTTT. It codes for CASGHGFTDTQYF.

In this sample, this clonotype turned up a few times. This chain uses TRBV28 with TRBJ2-7, with TRBD2 matching over 10 bases. V gave up 6 bases and J gave up 0 bases; unmatched junction bases: 5. Per the germline V gene, CDR1 is MDHEN and CDR2 is SYDVKM. The CDR3 consists of 15 residues. Here the CDR3 DNA reads TGTGCCAGCAGGGCAAGACTAGCGGGCTCCTACGAGCAGTACTTC. Translated, it gives CASRARLAGSYEQYF.

CDR3 nucleotide sequence: TGTGCCAGCAGTGCCGGGGACAGACTTAATGAAAAACTGTTTTTT. Amino acids: CASSAGDRLNEKLFF. The rearrangement uses TRBV6-1 and TRBJ1-4; 7 nucleotides align to TRBD1. The CDR3 is made up of 15 amino acids. Germline V CDR1 and CDR2: MNHNS, SASEGT. With V trimmed by 4 bases and J by 4 bases, 6 bases remained unmatched.

The V call is TRBV30, the J call TRBJ1-1; possibly TRBD1 for D (6 bases). Trimming stripped 7 bases from V and 4 bases from J, with 16 bases between. The length of the CDR3 is 13 residues. Germline CDR1 and CDR2: GTSNPN and SVGIG (reference sequence). The CDR3 sequence: CASAWGGSTEAFF. The CDR3 nucleotides read TGTGCCTCTGCATGGGGGGGCAGCACTGAAGCTTTCTTT.

The chain couples TRBV6-5 to TRBJ2-7; D remains ambiguous. Between the trimmed V and J ends, which lost 2 bases and 1 base, there was a span of 12 bases. Per the germline V gene, CDR1 is MNHEY and CDR2 is SVGAGI. This CDR3 is built from 15 residues. The CDR3 spells CASSYPSQGSYEQYF. In DNA form, the CDR3 reads TGTGCCAGCAGTTACCCCTCGCAAGGATCCTACGAGCAGTACTTC.

The chain links TRBV5-1 to TRBJ2-3; D ambiguous. Deletions cut 0 bases from V and 5 bases from J, with 10 bases between. This CDR3 comprises 14 residues. Germline CDR1 SGHRS, CDR2 YFSETQ. The DNA of the CDR3 is TGCGCCAGCAGCTTGGAAGAAATTGAAGATACGCAGTATTTT. This sequence encodes CASSLEEIEDTQYF.

Concerning this clonotype: This may arise from a read error, as a much more abundant clone is one base away. The chain combines TRBV20-1 with TRBJ2-5, with D maybe TRBD1 (6 bases). Germline lookup yields CDR1 DFQATT and CDR2 SNEGSKA (reference sequence). The CDR3 has 14 residues. Trimming shortened V by 7 bases and J by 2 bases, and 17 bases separated the two germline ends. The CDR3 spells CSVTYGTQQETQYF. The CDR3, as DNA: TGCAGTGTTACTTACGGGACACAACAAGAGACCCAGTACTTC.

The genes are TRBV30 and TRBJ2-3; 7 bases agree with TRBD2. Germline V CDR1 and CDR2: GTSNPN, SVGIG (reference sequence). The CDR3 loop spans 14 amino acids. The junction had 6 bases not matched to a gene; V was cut back by 3 bases and J by 3 bases. CDR3 nucleotides: TGTGCCTGGAGGAGCGGGATGGCAACAGATACGCAGTATTTT. This encodes CAWRSGMATDTQYF.

For the CDR3, the DNA is TGTGCCAGCAGCCAAGTTCCCACCGGACTAGCGGGAGATGAGCAGTTCTTC. Protein sequence: CASSQVPTGLAGDEQFF. This rearrangement joins TRBV14 to TRBJ2-1, with 13 positions matching TRBD2. Germline V gene lookup returns CDR1 SGHDN and CDR2 FVKESK. The CDR3 length is 17 residues. Losses at the gene ends were 1 base for V and 8 bases for J; bases not matched to a gene: 8.

This clonotype has more than one count but fewer than ten. The chain uses TRBV19 and TRBJ2-1, with 9 positions matching TRBD2. The germline V gene has CDR1 LNHDA and CDR2 SQIVND (reference sequence). The J segment lost 0 bases and the V segment lost 6 bases, leaving 6 bases of the junction unmatched. The CDR3 is made up of 16 amino acids. CDR3 residues: CASSKTSGSSYNEQFF. The CDR3 DNA reads TGTGCCAGTAGCAAGACTAGCGGAAGCTCCTACAATGAGCAGTTCTTC.

The CDR3 DNA is TGTGCCAGCAGCCGATTAGATGAGTACCAAGAGACCCAGTACTTC. It encodes CASSRLDEYQETQYF. This sequence joins TRBV3-1 and TRBJ2-5; D is unclear. The CDR3 sequence is 15 residues long. The ends were cut back, 4 bases at V and 0 bases at J, with 12 bases in the middle. Looked up from germline, CDR1 is LGHDT and CDR2 is YNNKEL (reference sequence).

The chain combines TRBV4-3 with TRBJ2-1; D is ambiguous. V shed 3 bases and J shed 5 bases, with 11 bases lying between them. Germline V CDR1 and CDR2: LGHNA, YSLEER. CDR3 size: 14 residues. In DNA form, the CDR3 reads TGCGCCAGCAGCCACAGGAGTAGCCACAATGAGCAGTTCTTC. It codes for CASSHRSSHNEQFF.

Worth noting for this clonotype: A junction end diverges from the germline sequence, so it may reflect a read error. The rearrangement joins TRBV28 to TRBJ1-1; D might be TRBD1 (5 bases). CDR3 length: 16 amino acids. Germline-derived CDR1 and CDR2 are MDHEN and SYDVKM. CDR3 coding DNA: TGTGCCAGCAGCTTATCTGGGGGTTCCGGGAACACTGAAGCTTTCTTT. Protein sequence: CASSLSGGSGNTEAFF.

The J gene is TRBJ2-7, the V gene TRBV29-1; D gene unclear. Germline CDR1 and CDR2: SQVTM and ANQGSEA. The CDR3 contains 12 residues. The ends were cut back, 3 bases at V and 3 bases at J, with 9 bases in the middle. CDR3 sequence reads: CSVEGSDYEQYF. The CDR3, as DNA: TGCAGCGTTGAGGGCTCAGACTACGAGCAGTACTTC.

The rearrangement uses TRBV3-1 and TRBJ1-1, with a tentative D call TRBD1 (6 bases). The CDR3 has 12 amino acids. V dropped 4 bases and J dropped 8 bases, with 11 bases sitting between them. Germline V gene data show CDR1 as LGHDT and CDR2 as YNNKEL (reference sequence). The CDR3 nucleotides read TGTGCCAGCAGCCGAGGGGGGATCGAAGCTTTCTTT. Protein sequence: CASSRGGIEAFF.

The chain has TRBV7-8 and TRBJ2-5; TRBD1 matches 11 bases. The germline V gene encodes CDR1 SGHVS and CDR2 FQNEAQ. The V gene end was trimmed by 5 bases and the J gene end by 2 bases; junction bases not matched to a gene: 10. This CDR3 region has 17 residues. CDR3 sequence: CASSKRTGGIKQETQYF. For the CDR3, the DNA is TGTGCCAGCAGCAAGCGGACAGGGGGCATCAAACAAGAGACCCAGTACTTC.

The CDR3, as DNA: TGCAGTGCTAAGCCCGGGCGATGGGGCAATGAGCAGTTCTTC. Protein product: CSAKPGRWGNEQFF. This sequence joins TRBV20-1 and TRBJ2-1; D is uncertain. The CDR3 is 14 residues long. The V end lost 4 bases, the J end lost 6 bases, and 16 bases lay between the germline ends. Germline assignment: CDR1 DFQATT and CDR2 SNEGSKA (reference sequence).

In its sample, this clonotype was seen a few times. In DNA, the CDR3 is TGTGCCAGCACCCGTGGACAGGGTCGCGATACGCAGTATTTT. The encoded protein is CASTRGQGRDTQYF. This chain links TRBV6-5 with TRBJ2-3; 8 bases are a match to TRBD1. CDR1 MNHEY and CDR2 SVGAGI come from the germline V gene. The ends lost 7 bases at V and 6 bases at J; junction bases unmatched: 9. This CDR3 contains 14 residues.

This clonotype was seen only a few times. The chain has TRBV12-3 or TRBV12-4 and TRBJ2-3, with D maybe TRBD2 (5 bases). CDR3 size: 13 residues. Trimming left V 6 bases short and J 5 bases short, with 12 bases between. The CDR3: CASSPLVLDTQYF. DNA of the CDR3: TGTGCCAGCAGCCCACTAGTCCTAGATACGCAGTATTTT.

This chain connects TRBV7-6 to TRBJ2-3; possibly TRBD1 for D (5 bases). This CDR3 is 15 amino acids long. V shed 4 bases and J shed 0 bases, with 11 bases lying between them. Germline-derived CDR1 and CDR2 are SGHVS and FNYEAQ. For the CDR3, the DNA is TGTGCCAGCAGCTGGTGGGGCACCAGCACAGATACGCAGTATTTT. This translates into CASSWWGTSTDTQYF.

This clonotype appeared a few times. The rearrangement uses TRBV6-2 or TRBV6-3 and TRBJ2-7, with a weak D call TRBD1 (5 bases). The germline V gene encodes CDR1 MNHEY and CDR2 SVGEGT. This CDR3 has 16 amino acids. V was trimmed by 7 bases and J by 1 base, leaving 20 bases between them. The CDR3 reads CASTPPSSDISYEQYF. CDR3 bases: TGTGCCAGCACCCCACCCTCGTCGGACATTTCCTACGAGCAGTACTTC.

The rearrangement joins TRBV13 to TRBJ2-6; 9 bases fit TRBD1. CDR3 length: 18 amino acids. Per germline, CDR1 PRHDT and CDR2 FYEKMQ (reference sequence). V trimming: 5 bases; J trimming: 0 bases; junction bases outside the gene matches: 8. The CDR3 here is CASSDRDRAYSGANVLTF. The CDR3 bases are TGTGCCAGCAGCGACCGGGACAGGGCATACTCTGGGGCCAACGTCCTGACTTTC.

V usage is TRBV5-6 and J usage is TRBJ1-2; TRBD1 agrees at 7 bases. This CDR3 has 15 amino acids. Germline CDR1 SGHDT, CDR2 YYEEEE. Trimming cost V 4 bases and J 5 bases; bases outside gene matches: 11. CDR3 sequence (DNA): TGTGCCAGCAGCCTACCGGACAGGTCGCTTTATGGCTACACCTTC. Amino acids: CASSLPDRSLYGYTF.

V usage is TRBV3-1 and J usage is TRBJ2-5; D remains unclear. CDR1 is LGHDT and CDR2 is YNNKEL in the germline V gene (reference sequence). V dropped 3 bases and J dropped 1 base, with 9 bases sitting between them. The CDR3 length is 14 residues. The CDR3 loop is CASSHNLGQETQYF. In nucleotides, the CDR3 is TGTGCCAGCAGCCACAACTTGGGCCAAGAGACCCAGTACTTC.

V and J are TRBV4-1 and TRBJ2-7; 10 bases line up with TRBD1. Germline CDR1 reads MGHRA; CDR2 reads YSYEKL. V lost 0 bases and J lost 1; bases outside the gene matches: 3. This CDR3 comprises 16 residues. The CDR3 DNA sequence: TGCGCCAGCAGCCAAGAGCCGGGACAGGGGTCCTACGAGCAGTACTTC. It codes for CASSQEPGQGSYEQYF.

The chain has TRBV9 and TRBJ2-1; TRBD2 matches 13 bases. Germline-derived CDR1 and CDR2 are SGDLS and YYNGEE. The length of the CDR3 is 17 residues. Trimming removed 3 bases from V and 0 bases from J; junction bases left unmatched: 3. The chain's CDR3 is CASSAGLAGYSYNEQFF. For the CDR3, the DNA is TGTGCCAGCAGCGCGGGACTAGCGGGGTACTCCTACAATGAGCAGTTCTTC.

The chain couples TRBV15 to TRBJ2-3; 10 bases match TRBD2. Germline V gives CDR1 LNHNV, CDR2 YYDKDF (reference sequence). The CDR3 totals 17 residues. The junction had 8 bases not matched to a gene; V was cut back by 3 bases and J by 2 bases. The CDR3 nucleotides read TGTGCCACCAGCAGGGGGATAAGCGGGGGGGCCACAGATACGCAGTATTTT. This translates into CATSRGISGGATDTQYF.